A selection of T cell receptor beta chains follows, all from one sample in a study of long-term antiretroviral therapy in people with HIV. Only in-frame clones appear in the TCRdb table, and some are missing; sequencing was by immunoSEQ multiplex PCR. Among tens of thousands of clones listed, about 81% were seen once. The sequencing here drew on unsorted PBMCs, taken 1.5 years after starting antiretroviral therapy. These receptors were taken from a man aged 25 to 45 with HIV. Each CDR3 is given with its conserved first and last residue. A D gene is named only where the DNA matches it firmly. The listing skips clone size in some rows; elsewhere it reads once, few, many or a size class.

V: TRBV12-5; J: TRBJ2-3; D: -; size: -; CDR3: CASGLPISVPGNPSTDTQYF; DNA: TGTGCTAGTGGTTTGCCTATAAGCGTTCCAGGGAATCCTAGCACAGATACGCAGTATTTT
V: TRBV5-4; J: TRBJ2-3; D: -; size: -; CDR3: CASRFRPPDTQYF; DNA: TGTGCCAGCAGATTCAGGCCCCCAGATACGCAGTATTTT
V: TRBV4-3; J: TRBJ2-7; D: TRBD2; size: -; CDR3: CASSLGTSGHYEQYF; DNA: TGCGCCAGCAGCCTAGGGACTAGCGGGCACTACGAGCAGTACTTC
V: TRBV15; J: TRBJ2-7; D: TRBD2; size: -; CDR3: CATSRGTGGRYEQYF; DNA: TGTGCCACCAGCAGAGGTACGGGAGGGCGCTACGAGCAGTACTTC
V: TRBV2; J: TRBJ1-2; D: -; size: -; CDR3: CASSGRSNYGYTF; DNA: TGTGCCAGCAGCGGACGGAGTAACTATGGCTACACCTTC
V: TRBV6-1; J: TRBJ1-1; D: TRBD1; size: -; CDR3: CASSETGTGSMGAFF; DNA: TGTGCCAGCAGTGAAACAGGGACAGGGAGTATGGGTGCTTTCTTT
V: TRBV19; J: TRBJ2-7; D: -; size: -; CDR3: CASSIAVLYEQYF; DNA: TGTGCCAGTAGTATAGCGGTTCTATACGAGCAGTACTTC
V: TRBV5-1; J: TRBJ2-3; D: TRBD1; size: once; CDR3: CASSSFYRDSNTDTQYF; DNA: TGCGCCAGCAGCTCCTTCTACCGGGACAGTAACACAGATACGCAGTATTTT
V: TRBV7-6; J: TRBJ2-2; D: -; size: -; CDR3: CASSSVPDGQNTGELFF; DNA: TGTGCCAGCAGCTCCGTCCCAGACGGACAGAACACCGGGGAGCTGTTTTTT
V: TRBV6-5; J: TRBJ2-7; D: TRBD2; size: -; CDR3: CASRPGLAGSYEQYF; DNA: TGTGCCAGCAGACCGGGACTAGCGGGCTCCTACGAGCAGTACTTC
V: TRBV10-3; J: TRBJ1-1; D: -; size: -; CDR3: CAITGSGHVNTEAFF; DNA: TGTGCCATCACCGGATCGGGACATGTGAACACTGAAGCTTTCTTT
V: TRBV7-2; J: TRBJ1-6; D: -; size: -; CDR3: CASSLRGAQNSPLHF; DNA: TGTGCCAGCAGCCTACGGGGGGCGCAGAATTCACCCCTCCACTTT
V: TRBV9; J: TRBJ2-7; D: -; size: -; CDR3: CASSVAAASYEQYF; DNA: TGTGCCAGCAGCGTAGCGGCAGCCTCCTACGAGCAGTACTTC
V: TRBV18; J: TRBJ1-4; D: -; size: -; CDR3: CASSPPVPEKLFF; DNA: TGTGCCAGCTCACCACCAGTCCCGGAAAAACTGTTTTTT
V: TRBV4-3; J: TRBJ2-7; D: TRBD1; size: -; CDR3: CASSADRAYEQYF; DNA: TGCGCCAGCAGTGCGGACAGGGCCTACGAGCAGTACTTC
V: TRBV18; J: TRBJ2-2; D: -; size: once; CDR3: CASSPKTNTGELFF; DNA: TGTGCCAGCTCACCAAAAACGAACACCGGGGAGCTGTTTTTT
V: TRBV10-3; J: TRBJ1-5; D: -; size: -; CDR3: CAISVSNQPQHF; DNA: TGTGCCATCAGTGTGAGCAATCAGCCCCAGCATTTT
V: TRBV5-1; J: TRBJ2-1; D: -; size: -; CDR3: CASSARGSGNEQFF; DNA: TGCGCCAGCAGTGCACGTGGGAGTGGCAATGAGCAGTTCTTC
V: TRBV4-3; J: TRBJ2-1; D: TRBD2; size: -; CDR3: CASSQNSGRGAEQFF; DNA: TGCGCCAGCAGCCAAAACAGCGGGAGAGGGGCTGAGCAGTTCTTC
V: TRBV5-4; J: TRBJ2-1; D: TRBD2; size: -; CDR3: CASSLAGGADEQFF; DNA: TGTGCCAGCAGCTTGGCGGGGGGGGCCGATGAGCAGTTCTTC
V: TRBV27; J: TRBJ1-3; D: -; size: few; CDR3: CASRWGNTIYF; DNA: TGTGCCAGCAGATGGGGAAACACCATATATTTT
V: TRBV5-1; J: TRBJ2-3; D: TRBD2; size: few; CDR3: CASSNTKRGGTDTQYF; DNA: TGCGCCAGCAGCAATACAAAGCGGGGGGGCACAGATACGCAGTATTTT
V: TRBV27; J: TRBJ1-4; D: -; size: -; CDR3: CASSFSGFEKLFF; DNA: TGTGCCAGCAGTTTCAGTGGGTTTGAAAAACTGTTTTTT
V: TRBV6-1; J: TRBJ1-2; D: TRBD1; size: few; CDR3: CASVTGGFAYGYTF; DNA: TGTGCCAGCGTAACAGGGGGCTTCGCCTATGGCTACACCTTC
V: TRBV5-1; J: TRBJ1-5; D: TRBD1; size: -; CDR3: CASSLGTGGNQPQHF; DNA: TGCGCCAGCAGCTTGGGGACAGGAGGCAATCAGCCCCAGCATTTT
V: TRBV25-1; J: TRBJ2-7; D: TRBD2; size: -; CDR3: CASGLAGVHEQYF; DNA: TGTGCCAGCGGACTAGCGGGAGTTCACGAGCAGTACTTC
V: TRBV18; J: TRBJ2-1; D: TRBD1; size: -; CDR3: CASSPPNLSRGLKNEQFF; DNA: TGTGCCAGCTCACCACCGAATCTTAGCAGGGGGCTAAAAAATGAGCAGTTCTTC
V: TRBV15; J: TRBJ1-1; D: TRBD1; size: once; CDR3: CATSRDRGQGAFF; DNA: TGTGCCACCAGCAGAGATAGAGGACAGGGAGCTTTCTTT
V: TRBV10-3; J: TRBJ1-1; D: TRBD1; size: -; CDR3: CATKTGEVDNEAFF; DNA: TGTGCCACCAAGACAGGGGAAGTTGATAATGAAGCTTTCTTT
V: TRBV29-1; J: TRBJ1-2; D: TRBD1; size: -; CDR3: CSLTGDYGYTF; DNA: TGCAGCCTGACAGGGGACTATGGCTACACCTTC
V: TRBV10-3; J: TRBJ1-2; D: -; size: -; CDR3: CAISGSVAAHGYTF; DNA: TGTGCCATCAGCGGCAGCGTTGCGGCGCATGGCTACACCTTC
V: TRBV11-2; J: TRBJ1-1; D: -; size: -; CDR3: CASSLEYSGPEAFF; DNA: TGTGCCAGCAGCTTAGAATACAGTGGGCCTGAAGCTTTCTTT
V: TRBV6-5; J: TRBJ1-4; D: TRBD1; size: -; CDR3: CASSGQGGGGEKLFF; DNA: TGTGCCAGCAGCGGACAGGGGGGAGGTGGTGAAAAACTGTTTTTT
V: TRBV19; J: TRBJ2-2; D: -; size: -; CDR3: CASSPMEVNTGELFF; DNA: TGTGCCAGTAGTCCCATGGAGGTCAACACCGGGGAGCTGTTTTTT
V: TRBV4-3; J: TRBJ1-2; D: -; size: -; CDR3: CASSPGANYGYTF; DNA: TGCGCCAGCAGCCCCGGAGCTAACTATGGCTACACCTTC
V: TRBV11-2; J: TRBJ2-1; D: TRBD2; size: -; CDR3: CASSLRSGSGGGGFF; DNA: TGTGCCAGCAGCTTACGGTCTGGCAGCGGGGGGGGAGGGTTCTTC
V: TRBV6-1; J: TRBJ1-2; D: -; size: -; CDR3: CASSIPGRGYGYTF; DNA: TGTGCCAGCAGTATCCCCGGTCGCGGCTATGGCTACACCTTC
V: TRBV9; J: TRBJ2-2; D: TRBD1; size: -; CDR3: CASSVRGTGMVGELFF; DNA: TGTGCCAGCAGCGTCCGCGGGACAGGGATGGTCGGGGAGCTGTTTTTT
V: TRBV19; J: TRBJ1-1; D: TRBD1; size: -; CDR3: CASTPDRGHTEAFF; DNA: TGTGCCAGTACCCCGGACAGGGGGCACACTGAAGCTTTCTTT
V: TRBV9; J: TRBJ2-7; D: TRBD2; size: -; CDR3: CASSVALLAGSHEQYF; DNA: TGTGCCAGCAGCGTAGCCTTGCTAGCGGGCTCCCACGAGCAGTACTTC
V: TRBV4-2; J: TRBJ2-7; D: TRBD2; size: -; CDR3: CASSQELRLAGAYEQYF; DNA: TGTGCCAGCAGCCAAGAACTCCGGCTAGCGGGAGCCTACGAGCAGTACTTC
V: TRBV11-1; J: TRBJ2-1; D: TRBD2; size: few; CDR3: CASSLQREYNEQFF; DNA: TGTGCCAGCAGCTTACAGCGGGAGTACAATGAGCAGTTCTTC
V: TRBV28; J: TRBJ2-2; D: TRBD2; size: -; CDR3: CASNGGVNTGELFF; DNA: TGTGCCAGCAACGGGGGGGTGAACACCGGGGAGCTGTTTTTT
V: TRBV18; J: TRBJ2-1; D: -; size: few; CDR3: CASSLRDEQFF; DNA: TGTGCCAGCTCACTCCGGGATGAGCAGTTCTTC
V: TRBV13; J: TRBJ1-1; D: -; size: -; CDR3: CASSLRVGEFPEAFF; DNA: TGTGCCAGCAGCTTACGGGTAGGGGAGTTCCCTGAAGCTTTCTTT
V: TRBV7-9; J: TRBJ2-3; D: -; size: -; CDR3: CASSLEPAGYLDTQYF; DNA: TGTGCCAGCAGCTTAGAGCCAGCGGGTTACCTAGATACGCAGTATTTT
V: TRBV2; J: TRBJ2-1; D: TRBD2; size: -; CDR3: CASHQTGTSGIKEQFF; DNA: TGTGCCAGTCACCAAACCGGGACTAGCGGGATTAAGGAGCAGTTCTTC
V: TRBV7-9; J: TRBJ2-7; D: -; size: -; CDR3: CASSRGAIADTYEQYF; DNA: TGTGCCAGCAGCCGGGGGGCTATTGCTGACACCTACGAGCAGTACTTC
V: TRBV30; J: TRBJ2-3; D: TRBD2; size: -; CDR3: CAWTRSTSRSTDTQYF; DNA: TGTGCCTGGACCCGGTCGACTAGCCGAAGCACAGATACGCAGTATTTT
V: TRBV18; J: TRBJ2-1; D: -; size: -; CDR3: CASSLKNNEQFF; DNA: TGTGCCAGCTCACTAAAGAACAATGAGCAGTTCTTC
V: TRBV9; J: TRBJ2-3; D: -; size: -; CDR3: CASSVEGYTDTQYF; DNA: TGTGCCAGCAGCGTAGAAGGCTACACAGATACGCAGTATTTT
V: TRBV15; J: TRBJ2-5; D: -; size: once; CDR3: CATSRIPGAQETQYF; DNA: TGTGCCACCAGCAGAATTCCAGGGGCACAAGAGACCCAGTACTTC
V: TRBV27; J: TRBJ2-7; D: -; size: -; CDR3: CASSSFGRQAQREQYF; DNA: TGTGCCAGCTCCTCCTTTGGGAGACAGGCTCAGCGCGAGCAGTACTTC
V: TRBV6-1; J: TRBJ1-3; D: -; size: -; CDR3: CASSDSGPGNTIYF; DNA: TGTGCCAGCAGTGATAGCGGACCTGGAAACACCATATATTTT
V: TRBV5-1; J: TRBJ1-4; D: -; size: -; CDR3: CASSSRELGEKLFF; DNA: TGCGCCAGCAGCTCCAGGGAGTTGGGTGAAAAACTGTTTTTT
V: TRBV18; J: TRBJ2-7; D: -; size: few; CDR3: CASSISDSPTYEQYF; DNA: TGTGCCAGCTCAATATCGGACAGCCCTACCTACGAGCAGTACTTC
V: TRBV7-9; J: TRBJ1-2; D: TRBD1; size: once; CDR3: CASSLDQGDYGYTF; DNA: TGTGCCAGCAGCTTAGATCAGGGGGACTATGGCTACACCTTC
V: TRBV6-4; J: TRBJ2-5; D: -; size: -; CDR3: CASRRGKGAGQETQYF; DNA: TGTGCCAGCAGGAGGGGAAAAGGGGCGGGGCAAGAGACCCAGTACTTC
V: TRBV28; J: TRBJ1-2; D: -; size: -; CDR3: CASSLAGGPNYGYTF; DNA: TGTGCCAGCAGTTTGGCCGGGGGCCCGAACTATGGCTACACCTTC
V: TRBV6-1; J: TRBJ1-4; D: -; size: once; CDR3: CASSTVATNEKLFF; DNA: TGTGCCAGCAGCACAGTTGCAACTAATGAAAAACTGTTTTTT